This T cell receptor (beta chain) was sequenced during a study of beta chain features in type 1 diabetes. Whole-study context: Cell yields, gender and age were similar in healthy donors and patients. Study results and caveats: Patients' naive, central memory and regulatory TCRB repertoires appeared more alike than those of healthy donors. More deletions and fewer insertions at VDJ junctions were found in patients with type 1 diabetes. The study found moderately but significantly shorter TCRB CDR3s in all four CD4+ subsets of Type 1 diabetes patients.

The investigators reverse transcribed all of the isolated RNA, so they sequenced expressed TCRB transcripts. This table comes from immunoSEQ multiplex PCR, and its TCRdb copy is limited to in-frame clones, with some not included. The table has 400,000 to 600,000 clones, approximately 30% seen once. V lost 3 bases to trimming and J lost 2 bases, with 8 bases between them. In germline, CDR1 is SGDLS, CDR2 YYNGEE. This CDR3 region has 14 residues. This clone was observed a handful of times. Its antigen is unidentified. This sequence was found in a man younger than 35 in good health. The chain has TRBV9 and TRBJ2-2; D gene ambiguous. Specimen: naive CD4+ T cells from blood. The CDR3 is CASSANPNTGELFF. CDR3 nucleotides: TGTGCCAGCAGCGCGAATCCTAACACCGGGGAGCTGTTTTTT.